This T cell receptor (beta chain) was observed in a study of T cells expressing NK-cell markers. Whole-study context: All TCR beta repertoires analysed originated from sorted CD3+CD56+NKG2C+, CD3+CD56+NKG2C- and CD3+CD56-NKG2C+ T cells. Most of the eight sequenced donors tested HCMV-seropositive; one tested seronegative.

Points on this clonotype: Antigen specificity is unknown.

Reanalyzing the 5' RACE reads, TCRdb keeps one entry per CDR3 protein, without DNA. This table holds 300,000 to 450,000 distinct CDR3 sequences. Study-level findings and limits: Four donors' CD3+CD56-NKG2C+ cells were dominated by the same clonotypes. It was still unclear whether expanded NKG2C+ T cell clones were HCMV specific.

The sample taken for sequencing was blood T cells: a sorted CD56 or NKG2C T cell subset, CD4+ or CD8+ T cells, or bulk PBMC T cells (not recorded which). The sequence derives from a man aged 18-70 years in good health.

Here the CDR3 reads CASSYGVSTNEKLFF. The rearrangement joins TRBV3-1 to TRBJ1-4. Per germline, CDR1 LGHDT and CDR2 YNNKEL (reference sequence). This CDR3 has 15 residues.